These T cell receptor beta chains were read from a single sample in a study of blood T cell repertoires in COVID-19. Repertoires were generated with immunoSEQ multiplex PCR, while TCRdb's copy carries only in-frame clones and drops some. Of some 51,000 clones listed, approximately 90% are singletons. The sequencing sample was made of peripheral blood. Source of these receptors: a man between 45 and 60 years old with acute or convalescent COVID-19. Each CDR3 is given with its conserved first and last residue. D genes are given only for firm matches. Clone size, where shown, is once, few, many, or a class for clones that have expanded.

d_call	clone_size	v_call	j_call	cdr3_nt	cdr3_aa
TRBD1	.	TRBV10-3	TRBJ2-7	TGTGCCATCAGTGAAAGGGACAGGGGTTACGAGCAGTACTTC	CAISERDRGYEQYF
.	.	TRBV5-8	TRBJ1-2	TGTGCCAGCAGGCTCCGGGACGGGACTTTTACGTATGGCTACACCTTC	CASRLRDGTFTYGYTF
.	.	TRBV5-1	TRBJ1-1	TGCGCCAGCAGTAACTCGAACACTGAAGCTTTCTTT	CASSNSNTEAFF
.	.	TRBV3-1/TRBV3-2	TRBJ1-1	TGTGCCAGCAGCCGGGGGACTATTGGGTACACTGAAGCTTTCTTT	CASSRGTIGYTEAFF
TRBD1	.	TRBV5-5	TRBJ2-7	TGTGCCAGCAGCCTAGGACAGGGATCCTACGAGCAGTACTTC	CASSLGQGSYEQYF
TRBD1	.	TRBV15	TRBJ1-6	TGTGCCACCAGCACCGGACAGGGGACCGCGTCACCCCTCCACTTT	CATSTGQGTASPLHF
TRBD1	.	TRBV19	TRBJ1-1	TGTGCCAGTAGTACCCGGACAGGAGGGAACACTGAAGCTTTCTTT	CASSTRTGGNTEAFF
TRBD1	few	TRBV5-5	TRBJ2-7	TGTGCCAGCAGCAGACAGGGGGCCTACGAGCAGTACTTC	CASSRQGAYEQYF
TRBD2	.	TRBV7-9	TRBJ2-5	TGTGCCAGCAGCTTAGGTAGCGGGGAGACCCAGTACTTC	CASSLGSGETQYF
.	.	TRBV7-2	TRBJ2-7	TGTGCCAGCAGCTTAGGGGACACCTACTACGAGCAGTACTTC	CASSLGDTYYEQYF
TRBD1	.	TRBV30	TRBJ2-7	TGTGCCTGGACCGGACAGGCCATCTCCTACGAGCAGTACTTC	CAWTGQAISYEQYF
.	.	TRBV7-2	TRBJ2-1	TGTGCCAGCAGCGGGGGGGGCAGCCTGTACAATGAGCAGTTCTTC	CASSGGGSLYNEQFF
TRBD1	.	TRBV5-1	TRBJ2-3	TGCGCCAGCAGCGTGGGACAGGGGGCTCGCACAGATACGCAGTATTTT	CASSVGQGARTDTQYF
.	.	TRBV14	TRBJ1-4	TGTGCCAGCAGCTTAAACCCGAGGGGGTTGCATGAAAAACTGTTTTTT	CASSLNPRGLHEKLFF
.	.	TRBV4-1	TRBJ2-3	TGCGCCAGCAGCCTATACTACGGCGGATACACAGATACGCAGTATTTT	CASSLYYGGYTDTQYF
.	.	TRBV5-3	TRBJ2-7	TGTGCCAGAAGCCGAAAATTACGCAGGGTCTGGTACGAGCAGTACTTC	CARSRKLRRVWYEQYF
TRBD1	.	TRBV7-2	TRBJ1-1	TGTGCCAGCAGCTCACAGGGGGGGGGTTATACTGAAGCTTTCTTT	CASSSQGGGYTEAFF
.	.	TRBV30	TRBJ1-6	TGTGCCTGGGGCGCAACCGGGACACCCCTCCACTTT	CAWGATGTPLHF
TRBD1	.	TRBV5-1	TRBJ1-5	TGCGCCAGCAGCCCCGGGACAGCGTTCAATCAGCCCCAGCATTTT	CASSPGTAFNQPQHF
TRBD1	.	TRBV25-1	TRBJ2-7	TGTGCCAGCAGAGGGGGCGGCTCCTACGAGCAGTACTTC	CASRGGGSYEQYF
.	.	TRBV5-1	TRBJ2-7	TGCGCCAGCAGCCGGGATTCGAGCTCCTACGAGCAGTACTTC	CASSRDSSSYEQYF
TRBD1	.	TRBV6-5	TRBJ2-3	TGTGCCAGCAGCTTTGGACAGGAAGGGGCGGATACGCAGTATTTT	CASSFGQEGADTQYF
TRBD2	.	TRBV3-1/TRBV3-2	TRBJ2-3	TGTGCCAGCAGCGGTGGACTAGCGGGGGACACAGATACGCAGTATTTT	CASSGGLAGDTDTQYF
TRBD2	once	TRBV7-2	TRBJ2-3	TGTGCCAGCAGCGGGACTAGCGGGCGACTAGATACGCAGTATTTT	CASSGTSGRLDTQYF
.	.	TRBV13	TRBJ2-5	TGTGCCAGCAGCCCCTGGAGTATCGAGACCCAGTACTTC	CASSPWSIETQYF
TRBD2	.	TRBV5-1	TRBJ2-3	TGCGCCAGCAGCGTTAGCGGGGCAACCACAGATACGCAGTATTTT	CASSVSGATTDTQYF
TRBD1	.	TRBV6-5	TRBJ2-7	TGTGCCAGCACCCCGGGACAGCAAGCCTACGAGCAGTACTTC	CASTPGQQAYEQYF
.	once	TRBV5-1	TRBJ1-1	TGCGCCAGCAGCTTGGTAGTGAACACTGAAGCTTTCTTT	CASSLVVNTEAFF
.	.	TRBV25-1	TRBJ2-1	TGTGCCAGCAGTGAAACTAATAGGAATGAGCAGTTCTTC	CASSETNRNEQFF
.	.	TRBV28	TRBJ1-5	TGTGCCAGCAGTCCAGGGGTCCATCAGCCCCAGCATTTT	CASSPGVHQPQHF
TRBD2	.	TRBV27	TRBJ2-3	TGTGCCAGCAGCACCTCAGCGGGAGATTTCACAGATACGCAGTATTTT	CASSTSAGDFTDTQYF
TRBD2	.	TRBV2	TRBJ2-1	TGTGCCAGCTCACCGGGACTAGCGGGGGACGCGCAGTTCTTC	CASSPGLAGDAQFF
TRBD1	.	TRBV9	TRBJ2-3	TGTGCCAGCGCCCCCTTGGGGACAGGCTTGACAGATACGCAGTATTTT	CASAPLGTGLTDTQYF
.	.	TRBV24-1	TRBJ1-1	TGTGCCACCAGTGTTCACTGCGGTGCCAACACTGAAGCTTTCTTT	CATSVHCGANTEAFF
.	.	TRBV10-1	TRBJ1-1	TGCGCCAGCAGTGAGGACTCCACTGAAGCTTTCTTT	CASSEDSTEAFF
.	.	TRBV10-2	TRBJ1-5	TGCGCCAGCACCCCCGTTCCTAATCAGCCCCAGCATTTT	CASTPVPNQPQHF
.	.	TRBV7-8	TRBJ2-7	TGTGCCAGCAGCTGGCTGACTAGCTCCTACGAGCAGTACTTC	CASSWLTSSYEQYF
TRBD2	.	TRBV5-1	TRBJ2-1	TGCGCCAGCAGCCTAACCGGGGGGGCCCAAGCCCTAGCCACAAATGAGCAGTTCTTC	CASSLTGGAQALATNEQFF
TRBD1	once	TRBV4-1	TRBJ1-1	TGCGCCAGCAGCCGCACCGGGACAGGGTTGGTGACTGAAGCTTTCTTT	CASSRTGTGLVTEAFF
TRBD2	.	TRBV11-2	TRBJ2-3	TGTGCCAGCAGCTTTAGCGGGGGCGCAGATACGCAGTATTTT	CASSFSGGADTQYF
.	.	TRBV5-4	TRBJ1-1	TGTGCCAGCAGCTTGGGGAAAAACAGGGTCAAAATGAACACTGAAGCTTTCTTT	CASSLGKNRVKMNTEAFF
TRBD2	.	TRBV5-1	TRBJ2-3	TGCGCCAGCAGCTTGACTAGCGGCCACTCAAATACGCAGTATTTT	CASSLTSGHSNTQYF
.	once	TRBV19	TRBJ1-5	TGTGCCAGTAGACCCGTGGGGGCAGGTAGCAATCAGCCCCAGCATTTT	CASRPVGAGSNQPQHF
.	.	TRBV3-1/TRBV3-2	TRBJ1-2	TGTGCCAGCAGCCAAGGTCTTTCCGGTAGTAGCTACACCTTC	CASSQGLSGSSYTF
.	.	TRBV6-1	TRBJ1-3	TGTGCCAGCAGTGAACAGGGAAACACCATATATTTT	CASSEQGNTIYF
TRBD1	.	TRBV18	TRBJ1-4	TGTGCCAGCTCACTGGGACAGGGCCTTGAAAAACTGTTTTTT	CASSLGQGLEKLFF
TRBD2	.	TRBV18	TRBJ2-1	TGTGCCAGCTCACGACTAGCGGGGGGGTACAATGAGCAGTTCTTC	CASSRLAGGYNEQFF
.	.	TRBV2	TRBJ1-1	TGTGCCAGCAGAGTATCTCCGACAGGAAACACTGAAGCTTTCTTT	CASRVSPTGNTEAFF
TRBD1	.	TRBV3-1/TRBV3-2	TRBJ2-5	TGTGCCAGCAGGACAGGGGGCAGAGAGACCCAGTACTTC	CASRTGGRETQYF
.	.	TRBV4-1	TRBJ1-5	TGCGCCAGCAGCTTTGGCCCCTCGTTGTCCCAGCATTTT	CASSFGPSLSQHF
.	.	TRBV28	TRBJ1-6	TGTGCCAGCAGCTTGGACAGAGTCTATAATTCACCCCTCCACTTT	CASSLDRVYNSPLHF
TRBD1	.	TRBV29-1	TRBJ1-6	TGCAGCGTGGGAACCGGGACAGGAAATTCACCCCTCCACTTT	CSVGTGTGNSPLHF
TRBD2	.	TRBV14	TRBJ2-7	TGTGCCAGCAGCCAAGACAGGGTTTTGATTGCGGGGGGGCTTGACGAGCAGTACTTC	CASSQDRVLIAGGLDEQYF
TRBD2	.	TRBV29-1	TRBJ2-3	TGCAGCGTTGGCGTAGCGGGGCTACGCACAGATACGCAGTATTTT	CSVGVAGLRTDTQYF
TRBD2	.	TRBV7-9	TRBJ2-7	TGTGCCAGCAGCCCCCCCCCGGGGGGTTACGAGCAGTACTTC	CASSPPPGGYEQYF
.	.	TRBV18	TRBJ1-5	TGTGCCAGCTCACCAGGGGGCGGGAATCAGCCCCAGCATTTT	CASSPGGGNQPQHF
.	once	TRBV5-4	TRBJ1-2	TGTGCCAGCAGTAAAAGTCGTGGGGGGGACTATGGCTACACCTTC	CASSKSRGGDYGYTF
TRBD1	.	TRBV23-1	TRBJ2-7	TGCGCCAGCTCAACGGGACAGGGGGCGTACGAGCAGTACTTC	CASSTGQGAYEQYF
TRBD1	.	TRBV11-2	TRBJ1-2	TGTGCCAGCAGTTCTAACAGGGGTGGCTACACCTTC	CASSSNRGGYTF
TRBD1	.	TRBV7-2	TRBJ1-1	TGTGCCAGCAGCTTAGCAGGACAGGGGGCGAACACTGAAGCTTTCTTT	CASSLAGQGANTEAFF